The T cell receptor (beta chain) under discussion was sequenced for a study of T-cell reconstitution after alpha-beta-depleted transplantation in children. Losses at the gene ends were 8 bases for V and 8 bases for J; bases not matched to a gene: 2. This CDR3 has 11 amino acids. CDR1 and CDR2 from the germline V gene are MGHDK and SYGVNS. The authors prepared the TCRbeta library with unique molecular identifiers. TCRdb itself ran the PCR reads through MiXCR, one entry per CDR3 protein. The sample lists more than 200,000 distinct CDR3 sequences, about a sixth occurring once. This sequence was found in a male patient between 2 and 15 years old who had a stem cell transplant for acute lymphoblastic leukemia, so the T cells may come from the graft donor. The input for sequencing was PBMCs, mostly from graft donor cells, taken 360 days after TCRalphabeta/CD19-depleted stem cell transplant. The gene calls are TRBV25-1 and TRBJ2-1; 8 positions match TRBD1. The DNA for the CDR3 is TGTGCCAGCCTCAGGGGGCATGAGCAGTTCTTC. This codes for CASLRGHEQFF.